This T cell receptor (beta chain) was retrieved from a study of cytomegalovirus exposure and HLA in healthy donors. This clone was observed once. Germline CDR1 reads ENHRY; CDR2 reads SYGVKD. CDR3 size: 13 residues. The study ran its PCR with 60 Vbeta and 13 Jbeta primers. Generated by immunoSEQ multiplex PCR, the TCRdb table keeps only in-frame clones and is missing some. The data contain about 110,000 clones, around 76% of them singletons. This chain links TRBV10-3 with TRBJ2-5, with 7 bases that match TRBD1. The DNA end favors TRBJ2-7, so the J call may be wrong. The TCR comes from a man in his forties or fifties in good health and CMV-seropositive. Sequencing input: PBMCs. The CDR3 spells CAIRDRQGHEQYF. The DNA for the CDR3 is TGTGCCATCAGGGACCGACAGGGCCACGAGCAGTACTTC.